Sequencing of this TCR beta chain was carried out in a study of T cell responses to AZD1222 COVID-19 vaccine. General study results and limits: Targeting of unmutated variant regions was reportedly seen in nearly half of spike-specific TCRs. Donors were chiefly white British, with a greater number of females, and clonal diversity was perhaps underestimated.

As to this clone: Its antigen remains unidentified.

Germline V lookup: CDR1 SGHTA, CDR2 FQGNSA. V was pared by 5 bases and J by 9 bases, with 14 bases between. CDR3 length equals 13 residues. TCRdb keeps only in-frame clones here, not all; method: immunoSEQ multiplex PCR. The sample contains over 120,000 clones, roughly 85% of which appear only once. The source was peripheral blood, collected on day 0 of AZD1222 vaccination. This chain links TRBV7-2 with TRBJ1-5; perhaps TRBD1 as D (5 bases). The TCR comes from an adult in good health. The CDR3 sequence is CASSQVWGRPQHF. CDR3 nucleotide sequence: TGTGCCAGCAGCCAGGTCTGGGGGAGGCCCCAGCATTTT.